Below, 17 T cell receptor beta chains from the same sample are listed, as sequenced in a study of T-cell memory formation after mild COVID-19. TCRdb recomputed calls from the 5' RACE reads with MiXCR, one row per CDR3 protein. The data hold 350,000 to 500,000 distinct CDR3 sequences, with roughly 17% observed a single time. The sequencing sample was made of PBMCs or a T cell subset sorted from them (not recorded which). These receptors were obtained from a man aged 18 to 29 who had mild COVID-19 (a few samples of this study predate the infection). Cell type and time point are not known.

This clonotype has just a few counts. The chain is built from TRBV28 and TRBJ1-6; tentatively, D is TRBD1 (6 bases). Trimming took off 1 base at V and 7 bases at J, with 17 bases between the two ends. The CDR3 is 17 amino acids. Germline CDR1 is MDHEN and CDR2 is SYDVKM. Here the CDR3 DNA reads TGTGCCAGCAGTTTATTCTCAGGGGATGGCGGGAATTCACCCCTCCACTTT. Its translation is CASSLFSGDGGNSPLHF.

The CDR3, as DNA: TGTGCCAGCAGCTTGCAACTAGGATCACAAGAGACCCAGTACTTC. It codes for CASSLQLGSQETQYF. The chain carries TRBV7-6 and TRBJ2-5, with D possibly matching TRBD2 (5 bases). Trimming removed 3 bases from V and 2 bases from J, with 13 bases in between. The CDR3 runs to 15 residues. CDR1 is SGHVS and CDR2 is FNYEAQ in the germline V gene.

This clonotype was recorded a few times. V is TRBV6-5 and J is TRBJ1-2, with 8 bases that match TRBD1. In germline, CDR1 is MNHEY, CDR2 SVGAGI. Unmatched junction bases numbered 10, after V lost 5 bases and J lost 8 bases. CDR3 length: 14 residues. The CDR3 region is CASSRNPGGAGYTF. CDR3 bases: TGTGCCAGCAGTCGCAACCCAGGGGGCGCGGGCTACACCTTC.

The chain links TRBV7-9 to TRBJ2-7; a weak D match, TRBD2 (5 bases). Per germline, CDR1 SEHNR and CDR2 FQNEAQ (reference sequence). V was shortened by 5 bases and J by 2 bases, with 16 bases between the two germline ends. CDR3 size: 15 residues. The CDR3 DNA reads TGTGCCAGCAGCACCATCAGGACGGGGACCTACGAGCAGTACTTC. This codes for CASSTIRTGTYEQYF.

The chain combines TRBV28 with TRBJ2-3; TRBD2 matches at 8 bases. The CDR3 loop spans 15 amino acids. Germline values: CDR1 MDHEN, CDR2 SYDVKM. Unmatched junction bases numbered 6, after V lost 2 bases and J lost 5 bases. The DNA for the CDR3 is TGTGCCAGCAGTTTAGGGGCGGGGGGACTAGATACGCAGTATTTT. This sequence encodes CASSLGAGGLDTQYF.

This chain uses TRBV3-1 with TRBJ1-5; TRBD1 is a possible D gene (6 bases). The CDR3 totals 17 residues. CDR1 LGHDT and CDR2 YNNKEL come from the germline V gene (reference sequence). The V end lost 1 base, the J end lost 4 bases, and 17 bases lay between the germline ends. CDR3 bases: TGTGCCAGCAGCCAAGCGGCCGGCGGGGGCCCGAATCAGCCCCAGCATTTT. The encoded protein is CASSQAAGGGPNQPQHF.

The chain carries TRBV27 and TRBJ1-6; D uncertain. V lost 7 bases and J lost 0, with 4 bases in between. The CDR3 extends over 13 amino acids. Germline V gene sequence: CDR1 MNHEY, CDR2 SMNVEV (reference sequence). The CDR3 loop reads CASTYSYNSPLHF. DNA of the CDR3: TGTGCCAGCACCTACTCCTATAATTCACCCCTCCACTTT.

The V call is TRBV24-1, the J call TRBJ2-2, with TRBD1 matching 7 bases. V lost 5 bases to trimming and J lost 3 bases; unmatched junction nucleotides: 5. Germline CDR1 is KGHDR and CDR2 is SFDVKD. The CDR3 totals 15 residues. CDR3 nucleotide sequence: TGTGCCACCAGTGGCCGACAGGGACACACCGGGGAGCTGTTTTTT. It yields the protein CATSGRQGHTGELFF.

V gene TRBV10-1 combines with J gene TRBJ2-2; D is ambiguous. The CDR3 runs to 12 residues. V lost 2 bases and J 7 bases, leaving 5 bases between the germline ends. Germline CDR1 is WNHNN and CDR2 is SYGVQD (reference sequence). The CDR3 DNA follows: TGCGCCAGCAGTGAGGGCAACGGGGAGCTGTTTTTT. Protein product: CASSEGNGELFF.

Only a few counts were recorded for this clonotype. The CDR3 DNA reads as TGTGCCACCAACCCCGGGGGACTGAGCACAGATACGCAGTATTTT. This translates into CATNPGGLSTDTQYF. This chain uses TRBV28 with TRBJ2-3; D is perhaps TRBD2 (6 bases). The CDR3 is 15 amino acids. From germline, CDR1 is MDHEN and CDR2 SYDVKM. Trimming took off 10 bases at V and 0 bases at J, with 17 bases between the two ends.

The rearrangement joins TRBV7-2 to TRBJ2-3; D gene ambiguous. V lost 2 bases to trimming and J lost 8 bases, with 17 bases between them. Germline V gives CDR1 SGHTA, CDR2 FQGNSA. The CDR3 consists of 15 residues. DNA for the CDR3: TGTGCCAGCAGCTTATTGGCAGGCACTGATGGTACGCAGTATTTT. Translated: CASSLLAGTDGTQYF.

The chain is built from TRBV5-1 and TRBJ2-1; D is uncertain. Per germline, CDR1 SGHRS and CDR2 YFSETQ. V lost 0 bases and J 0 bases, leaving 4 bases between the germline ends. This CDR3 is 14 amino acids long. CDR3 sequence (DNA): TGCGCCAGCAGCTTGGAGCGCTCCTACAATGAGCAGTTCTTC. Translation gives CASSLERSYNEQFF. Variable domain in full (rest from reference TRBV5-1 and TRBJ2-1): KAGVTQTPRYLIKTRGQQVTLSCSPISGHRSVSWYQQTPGQGLQFLFEYFSETQRNKGNFPGRFSGRQFSNSRSEMNVSTLELGDSALYLCASSLERSYNEQFFGPGTRLTVL.

This clonotype was picked up a small number of times. This CDR3 is CASSLAGRSGDEQYF. The DNA of the CDR3 is TGCGCCAGCAGCTTGGCCGGGCGGTCCGGTGACGAGCAGTACTTC. The rearrangement joins TRBV5-1 to TRBJ2-7, with D unresolved. Germline loops: CDR1 SGHRS, CDR2 YFSETQ. Trimming removed 0 bases from V and 5 bases from J, with 15 bases in between. The CDR3 has 15 residues.

This rearrangement joins TRBV5-1 to TRBJ2-1; no clear D gene. CDR1 and CDR2 (germline): SGHRS, YFSETQ. The V gene lost 3 bases and the J gene lost 4 bases, with 11 bases spanning the gap. This CDR3 spans 14 amino acids. CDR3 DNA: TGCGCCAGCAGCTCGGACGGATGGTACAATGAGCAGTTCTTC. It codes for CASSSDGWYNEQFF. The complete variable domain, with remaining parts taken from reference TRBV5-1 and TRBJ2-1, reads KAGVTQTPRYLIKTRGQQVTLSCSPISGHRSVSWYQQTPGQGLQFLFEYFSETQRNKGNFPGRFSGRQFSNSRSEMNVSTLELGDSALYLCASSSDGWYNEQFFGPGTRLTVL.

This clonotype was found a few times. The V and J genes are TRBV5-1 and TRBJ1-1, with TRBD1 as a possible D gene (5 bases). The CDR3 is made up of 16 amino acids. In germline, CDR1 is SGHRS, CDR2 YFSETQ. Trimming left V 4 bases short and J 0 bases short, with 16 bases between. The CDR3: CASSPGGTPLNTEAFF. CDR3 bases: TGCGCCAGCAGCCCCGGGGGGACTCCGTTGAACACTGAAGCTTTCTTT.

This clonotype has a handful of counts. The chain employs TRBV20-1 and TRBJ2-1, with TRBD1 matching over 7 bases. Germline loops: CDR1 DFQATT, CDR2 SNEGSKA (reference sequence). The J segment lost 11 bases and the V segment lost 4 bases, leaving 11 bases of the junction unmatched. CDR3 length: 13 amino acids. CDR3 sequence reads: CSATRERDSKQFF. The CDR3 DNA reads as TGCAGTGCTACTAGGGAACGGGACAGCAAGCAGTTCTTC.

There are many counts of this clonotype. The chain employs TRBV12-3 or TRBV12-4 and TRBJ2-3; 10 positions match TRBD2. The J segment lost 1 base and the V segment lost 3 bases, leaving 4 bases of the junction unmatched. The CDR3 totals 16 residues. The CDR3 here is CASSLSGGAGTDTQYF. CDR3 bases: TGTGCCAGCAGTTTGAGCGGGGGGGCTGGCACAGATACGCAGTATTTT.